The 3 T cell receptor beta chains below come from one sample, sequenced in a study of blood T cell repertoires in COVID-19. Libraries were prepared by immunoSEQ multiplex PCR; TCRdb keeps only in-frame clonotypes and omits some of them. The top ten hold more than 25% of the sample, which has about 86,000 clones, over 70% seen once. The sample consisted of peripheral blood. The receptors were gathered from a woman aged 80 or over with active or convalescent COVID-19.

The CDR3 loop reads CASSLAGANTGELFF. CDR3 sequence (DNA): TGTGCCAGCAGCTTGGCAGGGGCGAACACCGGGGAGCTGTTTTTT. This rearrangement joins TRBV7-8 to TRBJ2-2; D might be TRBD1 (6 bases). The V gene's germline CDR1 is SGHVS and CDR2 FQNEAQ. The CDR3 is 15 amino acids. Trimming removed 3 bases at V and 0 bases at J, with 8 bases between.

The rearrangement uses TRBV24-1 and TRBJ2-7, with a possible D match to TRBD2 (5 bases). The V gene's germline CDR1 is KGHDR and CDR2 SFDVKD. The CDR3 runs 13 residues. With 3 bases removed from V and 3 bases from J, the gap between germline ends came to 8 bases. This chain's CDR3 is CATSDGGGYEQYF. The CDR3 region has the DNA TGTGCCACCAGTGATGGCGGAGGCTACGAGCAGTACTTC.

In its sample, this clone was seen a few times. This CDR3 is CASSQGRETDTQYF. The CDR3 bases are TGCGCCAGCAGCCAAGGACGGGAGACAGATACGCAGTATTTT. The chain has TRBV4-1 and TRBJ2-3; perhaps TRBD2 as D (6 bases). V lost 1 base to trimming and J lost 3 bases, with 8 bases between them. Germline V gene sequence: CDR1 MGHRA, CDR2 YSYEKL. The CDR3 spans 14 residues.